The clone carrying this TCR beta chain turned up a few times. Germline trimming cut 4 bases from V and 6 bases from J; bases unmatched to any gene: 9. Germline-derived CDR1 and CDR2 are KGHDR and SFDVKD. The CDR3 runs to 16 residues. This specimen belongs to a study of blood T cell repertoires in COVID-19. Assay: immunoSEQ multiplex PCR; the TCRdb copy retains only in-frame clones and omits some. The table lists approximately 330,000 clones, around 90% of them singletons. V usage is TRBV24-1 and J usage is TRBJ2-3; TRBD2 aligns across 10 bases. The sequencing sample was made of peripheral blood. The sequence came from a woman aged 40 to 49 with COVID-19, enrolled during active disease. The CDR3, as DNA: TGTGCCACCAGTGACCCCATAGCGGGAGGTCGGGATACGCAGTATTTT. It codes for CATSDPIAGGRDTQYF.